Detailed here is one T cell receptor beta chain. Antigen: not known. The assay was immunoSEQ multiplex PCR, and TCRdb's table has in-frame clones only and misses some. The sample yields 120,000 or so clones, 87% seen once. The entry originates in a study of T cell responses to AZD1222 COVID-19 vaccine. General observations from the study: Seropositive AZD1222 recipients at baseline numbered only 6 or 7. The donor group comprised mostly white British people and more females; the analysis possibly underestimated clonal diversity. Increases in Spike-specific TCR breadth and depth were seen after two AZD1222 doses. Repertoire sampling happened only post peak T cell response.

In germline, CDR1 is LNHDA, CDR2 SQIVND (reference sequence). The CDR3 covers 15 residues. The V gene lost 3 bases and the J gene lost 6 bases, with 14 bases spanning the gap. The rearrangement uses TRBV19 and TRBJ2-2, with D perhaps matching TRBD2 (6 bases). Here the sequenced sample was peripheral blood, taken on day 0 of AZD1222 vaccination. This clonotype originated in an adult in good health. CDR3 residues: CASSIGFGGAGELFF. CDR3 DNA: TGTGCCAGTAGTATTGGATTCGGAGGGGCCGGGGAGCTGTTTTTT.